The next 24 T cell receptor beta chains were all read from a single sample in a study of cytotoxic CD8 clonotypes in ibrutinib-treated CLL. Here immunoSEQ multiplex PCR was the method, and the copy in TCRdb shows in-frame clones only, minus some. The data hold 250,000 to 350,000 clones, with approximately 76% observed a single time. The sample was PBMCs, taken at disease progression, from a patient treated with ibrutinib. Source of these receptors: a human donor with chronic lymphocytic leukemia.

The DNA of the CDR3 is TGTGCCAGCAGTTCGGACAGTTCCTACGAGCAGTACTTC. Encoded protein: CASSSDSSYEQYF. The rearrangement links TRBV6-5 to TRBJ2-7; possible D gene TRBD1, 6 bases. Germline-derived CDR1 and CDR2 are MNHEY and SVGAGI. This CDR3 contains 13 residues. The ends were cut back, 4 bases at V and 1 base at J, with 8 bases in the middle.

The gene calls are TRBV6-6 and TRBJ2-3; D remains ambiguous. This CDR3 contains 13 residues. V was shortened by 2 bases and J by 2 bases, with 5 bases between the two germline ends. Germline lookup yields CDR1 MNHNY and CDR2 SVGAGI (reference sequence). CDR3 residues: CASSYAHTDTQYF. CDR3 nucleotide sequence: TGTGCCAGCAGTTACGCCCACACAGATACGCAGTATTTT.

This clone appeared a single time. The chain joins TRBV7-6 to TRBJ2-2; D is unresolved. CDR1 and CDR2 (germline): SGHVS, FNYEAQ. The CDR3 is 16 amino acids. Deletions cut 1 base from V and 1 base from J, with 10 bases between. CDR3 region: CASSLGGRLNTGELFF. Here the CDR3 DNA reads TGTGCCAGCAGCTTAGGTGGCAGATTGAACACCGGGGAGCTGTTTTTT. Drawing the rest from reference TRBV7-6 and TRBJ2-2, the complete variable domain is GAGVSQSPRYKVTKRGQDVALRCDPISGHVSLYWYRQALGQGPEFLTYFNYEAQQDKSGLPNDRFSAERPEGSISTLTIQRTEQRDSAMYRCASSLGGRLNTGELFFGEGSRLTVL.

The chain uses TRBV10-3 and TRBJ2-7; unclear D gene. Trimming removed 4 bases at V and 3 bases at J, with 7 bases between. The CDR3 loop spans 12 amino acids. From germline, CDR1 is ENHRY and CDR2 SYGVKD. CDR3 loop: CAISGLDYEQYF. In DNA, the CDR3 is TGTGCCATCAGTGGACTGGACTACGAGCAGTACTTC.

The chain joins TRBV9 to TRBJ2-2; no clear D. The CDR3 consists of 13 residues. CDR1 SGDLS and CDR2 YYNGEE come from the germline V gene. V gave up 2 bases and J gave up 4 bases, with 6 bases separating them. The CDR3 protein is CASSVYGTGELFF. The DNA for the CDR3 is TGTGCCAGCAGCGTCTACGGCACCGGGGAGCTGTTTTTT.

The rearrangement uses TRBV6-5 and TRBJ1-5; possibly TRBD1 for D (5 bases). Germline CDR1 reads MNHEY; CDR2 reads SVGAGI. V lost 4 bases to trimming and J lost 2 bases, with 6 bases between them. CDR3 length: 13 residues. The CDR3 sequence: CASSWTRNQPQHF. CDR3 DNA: TGTGCCAGCAGTTGGACACGCAATCAGCCCCAGCATTTT.

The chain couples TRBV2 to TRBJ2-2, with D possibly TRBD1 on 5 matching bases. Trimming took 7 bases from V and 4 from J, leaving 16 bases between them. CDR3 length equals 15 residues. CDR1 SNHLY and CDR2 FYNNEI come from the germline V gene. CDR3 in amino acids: CASKTRGAVTGELFF. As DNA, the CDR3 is TGTGCCAGCAAGACAAGGGGCGCGGTCACCGGGGAGCTGTTTTTT.

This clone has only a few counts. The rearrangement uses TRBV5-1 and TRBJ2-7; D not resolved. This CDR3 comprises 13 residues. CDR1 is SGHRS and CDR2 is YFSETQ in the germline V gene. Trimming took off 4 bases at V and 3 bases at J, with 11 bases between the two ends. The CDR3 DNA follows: TGCGCCAGCAGCCAAACCCCTAGCTACGAGCAGTACTTC. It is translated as CASSQTPSYEQYF.

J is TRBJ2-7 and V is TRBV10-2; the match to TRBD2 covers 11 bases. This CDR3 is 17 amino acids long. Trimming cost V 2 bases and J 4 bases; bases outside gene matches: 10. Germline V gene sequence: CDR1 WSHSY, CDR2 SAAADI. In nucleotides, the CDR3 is TGCGCCAGCAGTGAGAGGGCCCCGGGACTAGCGGTATACGAGCAGTACTTC. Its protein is CASSERAPGLAVYEQYF.

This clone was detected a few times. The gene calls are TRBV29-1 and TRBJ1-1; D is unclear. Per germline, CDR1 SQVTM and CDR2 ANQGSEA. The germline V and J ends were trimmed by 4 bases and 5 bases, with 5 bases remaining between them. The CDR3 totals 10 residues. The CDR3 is CSVVWTEAFF. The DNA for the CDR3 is TGCAGCGTTGTTTGGACTGAAGCTTTCTTT.

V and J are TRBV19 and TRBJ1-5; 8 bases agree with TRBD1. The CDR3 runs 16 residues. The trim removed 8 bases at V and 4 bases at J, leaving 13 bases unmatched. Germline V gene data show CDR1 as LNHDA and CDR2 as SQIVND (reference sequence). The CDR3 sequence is CASGIIRDRLNQPQHF. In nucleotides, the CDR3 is TGTGCCAGTGGAATTATCCGGGACAGGCTAAATCAGCCCCAGCATTTT.

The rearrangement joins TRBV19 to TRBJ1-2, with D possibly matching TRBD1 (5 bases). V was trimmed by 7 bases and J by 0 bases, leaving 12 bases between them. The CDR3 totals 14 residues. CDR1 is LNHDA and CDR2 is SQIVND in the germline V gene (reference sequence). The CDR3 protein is CASTPTDTNYGYTF. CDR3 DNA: TGTGCCAGTACCCCGACAGATACTAACTATGGCTACACCTTC. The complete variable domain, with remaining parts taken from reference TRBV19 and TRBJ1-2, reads DGGITQSPKYLFRKEGQNVTLSCEQNLNHDAMYWYRQDPGQGLRLIYYSQIVNDFQKGDIAEGYSVSREKKESFPLTVTSAQKNPTAFYLCASTPTDTNYGYTFGSGTRLTVV.

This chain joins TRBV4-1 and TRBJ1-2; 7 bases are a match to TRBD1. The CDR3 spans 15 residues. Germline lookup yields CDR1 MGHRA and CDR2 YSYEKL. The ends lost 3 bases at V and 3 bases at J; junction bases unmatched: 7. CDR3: CASSHLSDRDYGYTF. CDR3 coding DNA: TGCGCCAGCAGCCACCTATCAGACAGGGACTATGGCTACACCTTC.

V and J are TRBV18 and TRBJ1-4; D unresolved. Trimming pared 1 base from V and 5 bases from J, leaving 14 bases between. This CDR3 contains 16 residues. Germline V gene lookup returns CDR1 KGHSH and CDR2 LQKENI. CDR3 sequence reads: CASSPHDRLLNEKLFF. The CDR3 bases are TGTGCCAGCTCACCACACGATCGTCTACTGAATGAAAAACTGTTTTTT.

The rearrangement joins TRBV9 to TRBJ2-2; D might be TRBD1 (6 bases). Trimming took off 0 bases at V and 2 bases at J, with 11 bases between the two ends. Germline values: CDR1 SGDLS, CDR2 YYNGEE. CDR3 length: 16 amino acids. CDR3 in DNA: TGTGCCAGCAGCGTAGCTCTGGGGGCAAACACCGGGGAGCTGTTTTTT. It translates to CASSVALGANTGELFF.

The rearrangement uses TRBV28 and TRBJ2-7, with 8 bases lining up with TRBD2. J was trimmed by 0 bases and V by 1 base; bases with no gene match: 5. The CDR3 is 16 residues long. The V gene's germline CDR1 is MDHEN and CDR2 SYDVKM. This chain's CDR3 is CASSLSLSGSSYEQYF. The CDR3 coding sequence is TGTGCCAGCAGTTTATCCCTGAGCGGGAGCTCCTACGAGCAGTACTTC.

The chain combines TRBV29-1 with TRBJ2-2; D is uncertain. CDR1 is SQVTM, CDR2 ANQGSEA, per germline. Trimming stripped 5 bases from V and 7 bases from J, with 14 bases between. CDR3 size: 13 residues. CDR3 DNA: TGCAGCGTTCTAGTTGGGCGGATCGGGGAGCTGTTTTTT. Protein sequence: CSVLVGRIGELFF.

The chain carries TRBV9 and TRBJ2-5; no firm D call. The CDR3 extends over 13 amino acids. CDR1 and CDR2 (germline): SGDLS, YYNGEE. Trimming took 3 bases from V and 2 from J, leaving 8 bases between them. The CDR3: CASSAPNQETQYF. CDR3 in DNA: TGTGCCAGCAGCGCTCCAAATCAAGAGACCCAGTACTTC.

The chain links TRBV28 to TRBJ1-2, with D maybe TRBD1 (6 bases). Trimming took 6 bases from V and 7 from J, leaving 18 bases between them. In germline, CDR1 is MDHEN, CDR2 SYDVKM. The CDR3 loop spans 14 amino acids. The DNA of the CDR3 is TGTGCCAGCAGCGAACAGGGAATGCCGGGTGGCTACACCTTC. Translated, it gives CASSEQGMPGGYTF.

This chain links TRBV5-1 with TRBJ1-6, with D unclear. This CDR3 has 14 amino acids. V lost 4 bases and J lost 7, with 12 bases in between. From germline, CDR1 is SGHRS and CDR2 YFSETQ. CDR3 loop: CASSTEAWNSPLHF. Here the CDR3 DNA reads TGCGCCAGCAGCACAGAAGCATGGAATTCACCCCTCCACTTT.

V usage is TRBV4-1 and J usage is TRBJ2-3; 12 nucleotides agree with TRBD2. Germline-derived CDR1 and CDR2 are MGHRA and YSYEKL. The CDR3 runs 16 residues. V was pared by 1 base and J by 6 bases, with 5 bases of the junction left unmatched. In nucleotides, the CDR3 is TGCGCCAGCAGCCAAGGCGGGCTAGCGGGGGGGGATACGCAGTATTTT. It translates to CASSQGGLAGGDTQYF.

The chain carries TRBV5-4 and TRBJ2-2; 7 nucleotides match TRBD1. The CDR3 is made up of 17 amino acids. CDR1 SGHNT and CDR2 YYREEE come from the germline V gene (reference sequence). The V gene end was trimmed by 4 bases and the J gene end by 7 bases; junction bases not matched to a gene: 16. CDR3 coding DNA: TGTGCCAGCAGCCGGATGACAGGGCCCTTGGGGAACGGGGAGCTGTTTTTT. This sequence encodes CASSRMTGPLGNGELFF.

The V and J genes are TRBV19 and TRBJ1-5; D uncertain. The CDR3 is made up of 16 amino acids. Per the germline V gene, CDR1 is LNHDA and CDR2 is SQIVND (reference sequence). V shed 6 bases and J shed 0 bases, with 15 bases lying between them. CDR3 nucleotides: TGTGCCAGTAGGGAGGTTCCCAACCTTAGCAATCAGCCCCAGCATTTT. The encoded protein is CASREVPNLSNQPQHF.

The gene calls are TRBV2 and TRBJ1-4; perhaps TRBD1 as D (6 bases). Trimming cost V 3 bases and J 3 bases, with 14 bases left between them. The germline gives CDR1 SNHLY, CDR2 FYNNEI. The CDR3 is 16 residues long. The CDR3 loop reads CASSELRGLSNEKLFF. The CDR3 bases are TGTGCCAGCAGTGAGCTCCGGGGGCTCTCTAATGAAAAACTGTTTTTT.